These 26 T cell receptor beta chains were sequenced from one sample in a study of vaccination and CD4 T cells after COVID-19. What these receptors recognize is not known. The Oncomine TCR Beta short-read assay was what sequenced the DNA obtained from cultured CD4+ T cells. TCRdb processed the PCR reads anew with MiXCR; each CDR3 protein has one entry. This sample has about 7,800 distinct CDR3 sequences, with 60% found just once. Treatment noted: roughly 10-day PBMC culture with coronavirus spike peptide pools or control peptides (ViraFEST assay). The sequenced sample was CD4+ T cells from blood, cultured in vitro. The receptor set was obtained from a human donor who had recovered from COVID-19.

The chain is built from TRBV7-3 and TRBJ1-1, with no clear D. V lost 5 bases, J lost 1 base, and 8 bases lay in between. The V gene's germline CDR1 is SGHTA and CDR2 FQGTGA. This CDR3 contains 13 residues. CDR3 protein: CASSALRNTEAFF. CDR3 sequence (DNA): TGTGCCAGCAGCGCCCTCAGGAACACTGAAGCTTTCTTT.

The chain is built from TRBV10-3 and TRBJ2-1; possibly TRBD1 for D (6 bases). CDR1 and CDR2 (germline): ENHRY, SYGVKD. V was trimmed by 6 bases and J by 6 bases, leaving 15 bases between them. CDR3 length equals 14 residues. The CDR3 loop is CAISRQVGGNEQFF. In DNA form, the CDR3 reads TGTGCCATCAGCCGACAGGTCGGAGGCAATGAGCAGTTCTTC.

The V and J genes are TRBV20-1 and TRBJ2-5; 7 bases agree with TRBD1. CDR3 length: 13 residues. The junction had 9 bases not matched to a gene; V was cut back by 6 bases and J by 5 bases. Germline CDR1 DFQATT, CDR2 SNEGSKA (reference sequence). The CDR3 DNA is TGCAGTGCACCACGACAGGGTGAGGAGACCCAGTACTTC. It translates to CSAPRQGEETQYF.

This clonotype was detected once. This rearrangement joins TRBV7-6 to TRBJ2-3; 7 bases agree with TRBD2. This CDR3 spans 17 amino acids. Germline assignment: CDR1 SGHVS and CDR2 FNYEAQ. The trim removed 1 base at V and 5 bases at J, leaving 12 bases unmatched. CDR3 sequence: CASSLGTIGAGLDTQYF. The CDR3 coding sequence is TGTGCCAGCAGCTTAGGGACAATAGGAGCGGGGCTAGATACGCAGTATTTT.

V is TRBV7-2 and J is TRBJ1-5; D call uncertain. The CDR3 has 13 residues. The V gene lost 3 bases and the J gene lost 3 bases, with 6 bases spanning the gap. Looked up from germline, CDR1 is SGHTA and CDR2 is FQGNSA. The CDR3 reads CASSFGVNQPQHF. The CDR3 nucleotides are TGTGCCAGCAGCTTCGGGGTCAATCAGCCCCAGCATTTT.

This rearrangement joins TRBV2 to TRBJ2-3; D is unclear. V was trimmed by 6 bases and J by 4 bases, leaving 11 bases between them. The CDR3 has 13 residues. Germline V gene data show CDR1 as SNHLY and CDR2 as FYNNEI. This chain's CDR3 is CASRPRSADTQYF. CDR3 nucleotides: TGTGCCAGCAGGCCCCGATCGGCAGATACGCAGTATTTT.

The rearrangement uses TRBV27 and TRBJ1-1; 7 positions agree with TRBD1. The CDR3 extends over 13 amino acids. The germline CDR1 and CDR2 sequences are MNHEY and SMNVEV (reference sequence). With 6 bases clipped from V and 1 base from J, the junction kept 2 bases outside the gene matches. CDR3 sequence (DNA): TGTGCCAGCAGCCGGACAGGGAACACTGAAGCTTTCTTT. It codes for CASSRTGNTEAFF.

This clonotype was counted between two and nine times. The genes are TRBV25-1 and TRBJ1-2; D is perhaps TRBD1 (5 bases). Germline CDR1 and CDR2: MGHDK and SYGVNS. The CDR3 runs 17 residues. The V gene lost 1 base and the J gene lost 1 base, with 16 bases spanning the gap. Written as DNA, the CDR3 is TGTGCCAGCAGTGAATTTGATCTGATGACAGTTAACTATGGCTACACCTTC. Amino acids: CASSEFDLMTVNYGYTF.

In this sample, this clonotype turned up a few times. This chain uses TRBV5-1 with TRBJ1-1; a weak D match, TRBD1 (5 bases). Germline V gives CDR1 SGHRS, CDR2 YFSETQ. The ends were cut back, 4 bases at V and 3 bases at J, with 13 bases in the middle. The CDR3 is made up of 14 amino acids. The CDR3 loop is CASSRGGGDTEAFF. The CDR3 coding sequence is TGCGCCAGCAGCCGGGGCGGGGGGGACACTGAAGCTTTCTTT.

This chain joins TRBV7-9 and TRBJ2-5, with TRBD2 matching 7 bases. There are 18 residues in the CDR3. Per the germline V gene, CDR1 is SEHNR and CDR2 is FQNEAQ (reference sequence). V shed 5 bases, J shed 0 bases, and the junction held 15 bases outside the gene matches. This CDR3 reads CASSALGLGEGYQETQYF. CDR3 coding DNA: TGTGCCAGCAGCGCCCTCGGGTTGGGGGAGGGATACCAAGAGACCCAGTACTTC. Based on the CDR3 plus reference TRBV7-9 and TRBJ2-5, the full variable domain is DTGVSQNPRHKITKRGQNVTFRCDPISEHNRLYWYRQTLGQGPEFLTYFQNEAQLEKSRLLSDRFSAERPKGSFSTLEIQRTEQGDSAMYLCASSALGLGEGYQETQYFGPGTRLLVL.

V and J are TRBV2 and TRBJ2-5, with 8 bases that match TRBD2. Trimming removed 0 bases from V and 5 bases from J; junction bases left unmatched: 2. The CDR3 consists of 14 residues. Looked up from germline, CDR1 is SNHLY and CDR2 is FYNNEI. CDR3 region: CASSEASGDETQYF. As DNA, the CDR3 is TGTGCCAGCAGTGAAGCTAGCGGGGACGAGACCCAGTACTTC.

A few counts support this clonotype. V gene TRBV7-3 combines with J gene TRBJ2-3; no firm D call. Germline loops: CDR1 SGHTA, CDR2 FQGTGA. Trimming took off 1 base at V and 4 bases at J, with 12 bases between the two ends. The CDR3 runs to 15 residues. For the CDR3, the DNA is TGTGCCAGCAGCTTAAGGCCCGGGTTGCCAGATACGCAGTATTTT. It encodes CASSLRPGLPDTQYF.

This clonotype has only one observation. The chain carries TRBV6-1 and TRBJ2-2; tentative D call: TRBD1 (5 bases). Germline CDR1 MNHNS, CDR2 SASEGT. The CDR3 is made up of 16 amino acids. V lost 2 bases, J lost 2 bases, and 12 bases lay in between. The CDR3 DNA sequence: TGTGCCAGCAGTGAACGGTTCAGGGTCAACACCGGGGAGCTGTTTTTT. Protein sequence: CASSERFRVNTGELFF.

The CDR3 DNA is TGTGCCAGCAGTTACTCTAGGCCGAGGGCCACCTATAATTCACCCCTCCACTTT. Its translation: CASSYSRPRATYNSPLHF. The gene calls are TRBV6-5 and TRBJ1-6; the D is unclear. Per the germline V gene, CDR1 is MNHEY and CDR2 is SVGAGI. The V end was cut by 0 bases, the J end by 2 bases, with 14 bases between. The CDR3 contains 18 residues.

V usage is TRBV20-1 and J usage is TRBJ1-3; no firm D call. This CDR3 is built from 12 residues. The germline V gene encodes CDR1 DFQATT and CDR2 SNEGSKA (reference sequence). V gave up 6 bases and J gave up 0 bases, with 6 bases separating them. In nucleotides, the CDR3 is TGCAGTGCCGCTAACTCTGGAAACACCATATATTTT. As protein: CSAANSGNTIYF.

This chain joins TRBV6-1 and TRBJ2-7; TRBD1 matches at 9 bases. Germline V gene sequence: CDR1 MNHNS, CDR2 SASEGT. V lost 5 bases, J lost 3 bases, and 2 bases stayed unmatched. This CDR3 has 13 amino acids. CDR3 in DNA: TGTGCCAGCAGTAAGGGACAGGGCTACGAGCAGTACTTC. Its translation is CASSKGQGYEQYF.

V gene TRBV4-1 combines with J gene TRBJ1-6; TRBD1 aligns across 8 bases. The germline V gene has CDR1 MGHRA and CDR2 YSYEKL. CDR3 length: 16 amino acids. Trimming took 4 bases from V and 8 from J; bases not matched to a gene: 10. Written as DNA, the CDR3 is TGCGCCAGCAGCCGCCAGGACAGGGCCTCGGATTCACCCCTCCACTTT. Translating gives CASSRQDRASDSPLHF.

This chain joins TRBV4-2 and TRBJ2-3; no clear D. The V end lost 1 base, the J end lost 0 bases, and 5 bases lay between the germline ends. This CDR3 has 14 amino acids. CDR1 and CDR2 from the germline V gene are LGHNA and YNFKEQ. The CDR3 DNA reads as TGTGCCAGCAGCCAAGTGACTAGCACAGATACGCAGTATTTT. It specifies CASSQVTSTDTQYF.

This clonotype appeared a few times. This chain uses TRBV20-1 with TRBJ2-7, with D uncertain. Germline CDR1 is DFQATT and CDR2 is SNEGSKA (reference sequence). With 6 bases removed from V and 0 bases from J, the gap between germline ends came to 12 bases. CDR3 length: 13 residues. CDR3 in amino acids: CSARPSTSYEQYF. DNA of the CDR3: TGCAGTGCGCGGCCGAGCACCTCCTACGAGCAGTACTTC.

CDR3 sequence: CASSDSGGRGYTF. In DNA, the CDR3 is TGTGCCAGCAGTGACTCAGGGGGCCGGGGCTACACCTTC. This rearrangement joins TRBV2 to TRBJ1-2, with TRBD1 matching over 8 bases. Germline-derived CDR1 and CDR2 are SNHLY and FYNNEI. The CDR3 contains 13 residues. Trimming at V came to 3 bases and at J to 8 bases, leaving 5 bases not matched to a gene.

The chain carries TRBV6-1 and TRBJ2-7; 9 positions match TRBD2. Trimming took 6 bases from V and 5 from J; bases not matched to a gene: 11. Germline V CDR1 and CDR2: MNHNS, SASEGT. The CDR3 totals 15 residues. DNA of the CDR3: TGTGCCAGCAGACCCCCGGGACTAGCAATCCACGAGCAGTACTTC. Encoded protein: CASRPPGLAIHEQYF.

This clonotype has only one observation. This chain joins TRBV19 and TRBJ1-1; 9 bases line up with TRBD1. The CDR3 sequence is 15 residues long. Germline CDR1 and CDR2: LNHDA and SQIVND (reference sequence). With 5 bases clipped from V and 0 bases from J, the junction kept 4 bases outside the gene matches. The CDR3 nucleotides read TGTGCCAGTAGTTCGGGACAGGGAATGAACACTGAAGCTTTCTTT. Amino acid sequence: CASSSGQGMNTEAFF.

The V and J genes are TRBV20-1 and TRBJ2-5, with D perhaps matching TRBD1 (5 bases). V was pared by 0 bases and J by 4 bases, with 18 bases between. Per germline, CDR1 DFQATT and CDR2 SNEGSKA (reference sequence). The CDR3 has 16 residues. CDR3 nucleotide sequence: TGCAGTGCTAGAGATTTTGGGCAGGGTGGGTCAGAGACCCAGTACTTC. Protein product: CSARDFGQGGSETQYF.

This clonotype has just a few counts. This sequence joins TRBV4-1 and TRBJ2-7, with D possibly matching TRBD2 (6 bases). V lost 0 bases, J lost 3 bases, and 9 bases lay in between. Germline V gene data show CDR1 as MGHRA and CDR2 as YSYEKL. The CDR3 has 14 amino acids. The CDR3 region is CASSQDWTNYEQYF. Written as DNA, the CDR3 is TGCGCCAGCAGCCAAGACTGGACTAACTACGAGCAGTACTTC.

This chain connects TRBV6-1 to TRBJ2-5; no clear D gene. V lost 5 bases and J 5 bases, leaving 15 bases between the germline ends. The CDR3 is 14 residues long. Looked up from germline, CDR1 is MNHNS and CDR2 is SASEGT. The DNA of the CDR3 is TGTGCCAGCAGTCGAAAGTTGGGGTGGGAGACCCAGTACTTC. Its translation: CASSRKLGWETQYF.

This clonotype occurred once. V gene TRBV21-1 combines with J gene TRBJ1-3; the table calls TRBD1, which could not be checked here. TRBV21-1 corresponds to a pseudogene. There are 17 residues in the CDR3. The DNA of the CDR3 is TGTGCCAGCAGCAAAGTACAGGGGAGGACTCCTGGAAACACCATATATTTT. Translating it yields CASSKVQGRTPGNTIYF.